The present T cell receptor beta chain was sequenced within a study of blood T cell repertoires in COVID-19 (dated by TCRdb to the early 2020s). For context, the study as a whole: Samples from collaborators originated in the United States, Italy and Spain and spanned both the acute and convalescent phases of COVID-19. The material from the prospective study consisted of cDNA or gDNA derived from T cells, B-cell-depleted T cells, or PBMCs. Subjects who had been exposed to COVID-19, were actively infected with it, or had recovered from it provided the deeply sampled blood TCRbeta repertoires that made up the dataset. The repertoires were released in a freely available public database meant as a resource for research on the immune response to SARS-CoV-2. The samples were drawn from the first 160 participants of the ongoing ImmuneRACE study and from 950 to 1,500 subjects provided by 6 global collaborators. Nearly every sample came with metadata listing a de-identified subject ID, COVID-19 status, age in years and sex. Where HLA class I and class II types were available, the types were taken from metadata supplied by the sample provider, not from assay-based typing. Here is what the overall study found, with its caveats: The quantity of clinical and demographic metadata differed by source and by participant and was supplied without curation.

Sequences LGHDT (CDR1) and YNNKEL (CDR2) are obtained from the germline V gene (reference sequence). The CDR3 runs 16 amino acids, cysteine and phenylalanine included. Of the read, only the CDR3 DNA is kept; its 48 bases are in frame from base 1. Unmatched junction bases come to 9, with V trimmed by 1 base and J by 3 bases. The collaborating institutions used their own protocols to collect whole blood in K2EDTA tubes. For TCRbeta analysis, collaborator samples were shipped as frozen whole blood, as isolated PBMCs, or as DNA extracted from either sample type. This clone was picked up a small number of times. Its antigen specificity is not known. No clone much larger than this one lies a single base away; base qualities are absent. TCRbeta CDR3 regions were amplified from genomic DNA by means of the immunoSEQ Assay, a bias-controlled multiplex PCR. The published analysis was carried out like this. Nucleated cell counts per sample were estimated from amplification of reference gene primers within the assay. To quantify the absolute abundance of each unique TCRbeta CDR3 rearrangement, sequence reads were collapsed and filtered. For each sample, productive Simpson clonality was calculated as the square root of Simpson's diversity index across productive rearrangements. The immuneACCESS repertoire file appears here via TCRdb, limited to in-frame rearrangements. These files lack a portion of the clones; in checked studies, under half of the deficit traces to unresolved V genes, and the cause of the others is not known. The DNA gave D and trimming, while V, J and clone size come from that table. The sample profile shows about 180,000 clones; about four fifths of them were found once. The top ten clones comprise about 6.5% of the sample.

Sequenced sample: peripheral blood. In this chain, TRBV3-1 (or the pseudogene TRBV3-2) is recombined with TRBJ2-7, and TRBD1 matches 7 of the central bases. The receptor was derived from a man between 65 and 79 years old with active or convalescent COVID-19. For the CDR3, the sequence is CASSQAETGLIYEQYF. The nucleotide sequence reads as follows: TGTGCCAGCAGCCAAGCGGAGACAGGGTTGATCTACGAGCAGTACTTC.